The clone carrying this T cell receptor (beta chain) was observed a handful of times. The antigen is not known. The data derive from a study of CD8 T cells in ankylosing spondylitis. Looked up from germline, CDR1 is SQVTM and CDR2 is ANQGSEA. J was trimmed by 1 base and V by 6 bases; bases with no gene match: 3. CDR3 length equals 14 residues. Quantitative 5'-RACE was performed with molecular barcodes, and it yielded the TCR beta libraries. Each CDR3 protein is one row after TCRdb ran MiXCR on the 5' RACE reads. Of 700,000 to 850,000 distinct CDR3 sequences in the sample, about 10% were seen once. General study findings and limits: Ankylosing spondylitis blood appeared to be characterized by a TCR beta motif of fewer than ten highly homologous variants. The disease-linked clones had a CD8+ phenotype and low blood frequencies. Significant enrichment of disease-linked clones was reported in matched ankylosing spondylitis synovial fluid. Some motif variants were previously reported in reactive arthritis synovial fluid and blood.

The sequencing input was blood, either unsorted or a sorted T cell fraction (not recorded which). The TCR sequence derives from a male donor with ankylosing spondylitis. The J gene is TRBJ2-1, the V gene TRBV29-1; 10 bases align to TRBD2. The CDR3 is CSVGLARSYNEQFF. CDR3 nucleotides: TGCAGCGTGGGACTAGCGAGATCCTACAATGAGCAGTTCTTC.